These 21 T cell receptor beta chains share one sample of origin, sequenced in a study of CD8 T cells in ankylosing spondylitis. General observations from the study: For ankylosing spondylitis blood, a TCR beta motif of seven to nine highly homologous variants appeared characteristic.

The antigens these receptors bind are not known. TCRdb called the 5' RACE reads again in MiXCR, with one record for every CDR3 protein. The table has approximately 400,000 distinct CDR3 sequences, roughly 26% seen once. Sequencing was done on a sample of blood, either unsorted or a sorted T cell fraction (not recorded which). These receptors all come from a male donor with ankylosing spondylitis.

This rearrangement joins TRBV10-3 to TRBJ2-1; D may match TRBD1 or TRBD2 (5 bases each). The CDR3 runs 12 residues. Germline lookup yields CDR1 ENHRY and CDR2 SYGVKD. V lost 10 bases to trimming and J lost 8 bases, with 15 bases between them. Written as DNA, the CDR3 is TGTGCCACCTCCGGGGCCGGGGATGAGCAGTTCTTC. Encoded protein: CATSGAGDEQFF.

This clonotype has only a few counts. This sequence joins TRBV6-1 and TRBJ1-1; 9 bases line up with TRBD1. V lost 3 bases and J lost 10; bases outside the gene matches: 9. Germline values: CDR1 MNHNS, CDR2 SASEGT. CDR3 size: 14 residues. This CDR3 is CASSDTYRGQGAFF. CDR3 coding DNA: TGTGCCAGCAGTGATACCTACAGGGGGCAGGGAGCTTTCTTT.

This clonotype was seen many times. The chain employs TRBV5-1 and TRBJ1-1, with a tentative D call TRBD1 (6 bases). Trimming removed 3 bases from V and 0 bases from J, with 21 bases in between. The CDR3 covers 18 residues. Germline V gives CDR1 SGHRS, CDR2 YFSETQ. As DNA, the CDR3 is TGCGCCAGCAGCTCTTCCGGGACAAACTCTCACTTGAACACTGAAGCTTTCTTT. Protein: CASSSSGTNSHLNTEAFF.

The J gene is TRBJ2-1, the V gene TRBV20-1; 9 bases match TRBD2. This CDR3 region has 15 residues. V lost 7 bases, J lost 3 bases, and 10 bases stayed unmatched. Germline-derived CDR1 and CDR2 are DFQATT and SNEGSKA (reference sequence). The CDR3 DNA reads TGCAGTGTCGTGCCGGGACTAGCAGTCTACAATGAGCAGTTCTTC. It yields the protein CSVVPGLAVYNEQFF.

Only a few counts were recorded for this clonotype. The rearrangement joins TRBV5-5 to TRBJ2-1, with D possibly being TRBD1 (5 bases). Trimming pared 0 bases from V and 7 bases from J, leaving 14 bases between. CDR1 is SGHKS, CDR2 YYEKEE, per germline (reference sequence). The length of the CDR3 is 15 residues. The CDR3: CASSLAVQGWNEQFF. CDR3 sequence (DNA): TGTGCCAGCAGCTTGGCGGTCCAGGGTTGGAATGAGCAGTTCTTC.

V gene TRBV29-1 combines with J gene TRBJ2-1, with 13 bases identical to TRBD2. CDR3 length: 11 amino acids. Per germline, CDR1 SQVTM and CDR2 ANQGSEA. J was trimmed by 15 bases and V by 6 bases; bases with no gene match: 5. DNA for the CDR3: TGCAGCGTAGGGACTAGCGGGATAGGGTTCTTC. This sequence encodes CSVGTSGIGFF.

The rearrangement joins TRBV3-1 to TRBJ2-3, with a weak D call TRBD2 (5 bases). The germline V gene has CDR1 LGHDT and CDR2 YNNKEL (reference sequence). V lost 5 bases to trimming and J lost 2 bases, with 20 bases between them. The length of the CDR3 is 17 residues. DNA of the CDR3: TGTGCCAGCAGCTCATCCGAGGGTGTGCGGTTCACAGATACGCAGTATTTT. Translated, it gives CASSSSEGVRFTDTQYF.

The sample holds a few counts of this clonotype. The rearrangement links TRBV12-3 or TRBV12-4 to TRBJ1-1; D is perhaps TRBD1 (5 bases). The CDR3 sequence is 14 residues long. Trimming left V 1 base short and J 4 bases short, with 10 bases between. CDR3 protein: CASSLGVQGTEAFF. In DNA form, the CDR3 reads TGTGCCAGCAGTTTAGGGGTCCAGGGCACTGAAGCTTTCTTT.

This clonotype was counted between two and nine times. The CDR3 DNA reads TGTGCCAGCAGCTTAGTTCTCGTCAACCGCAATGAGCAGTTCTTC. This translates into CASSLVLVNRNEQFF. The chain links TRBV11-2 to TRBJ2-1, with D unresolved. Germline values: CDR1 SGHAT, CDR2 FQNNGV. V was pared by 1 base and J by 6 bases, with 13 bases between. The CDR3 spans 15 residues.

Only a few counts were recorded for this clonotype. The chain joins TRBV5-6 to TRBJ2-5; D gene unclear. Germline CDR1 reads SGHDT; CDR2 reads YYEEEE. The CDR3 consists of 16 residues. V lost 0 bases and J 4 bases, leaving 16 bases between the germline ends. CDR3 amino acids: CASSLVGNTLVETQYF. The CDR3 region has the DNA TGTGCCAGCAGCTTGGTTGGGAACACCCTGGTAGAGACCCAGTACTTC.

The gene calls are TRBV20-1 and TRBJ2-7; D may be TRBD1 (5 bases). In germline, CDR1 is DFQATT, CDR2 SNEGSKA (reference sequence). Deletions cut 6 bases from V and 2 bases from J, with 23 bases between. The CDR3 runs 16 residues. The DNA for the CDR3 is TGCAGTGCCCTTAATCAACCAGCAGGGTGGACCTACGAGCAGTACTTC. It codes for CSALNQPAGWTYEQYF.

V is TRBV5-6 and J is TRBJ2-7; TRBD1 matches 12 bases. Germline assignment: CDR1 SGHDT and CDR2 YYEEEE. CDR3 size: 14 residues. The V segment lost 4 bases and the J segment 12 bases; nucleotides outside the gene matches: 11. The CDR3 loop is CASSRGQGALQWYF. CDR3 DNA sequence: TGTGCCAGCAGCAGGGGACAGGGGGCTCTCCAGTGGTACTTC.

The chain employs TRBV7-8 and TRBJ1-1, with D possibly TRBD1 on 6 matching bases. V was clipped by 1 base and J by 6 bases, with 21 bases between them. CDR1 and CDR2 from the germline V gene are SGHVS and FQNEAQ. The CDR3 runs to 17 residues. CDR3 nucleotides: TGTGCCAGCAGCTTAGTTAGACTACGGGGGCGTCGGGCTGAAGCTTTCTTT. Protein: CASSLVRLRGRRAEAFF.

This rearrangement joins TRBV29-1 to TRBJ2-7; perhaps TRBD2 as D (7 bases). Trimming removed 6 bases at V and 7 bases at J, with 13 bases between. The CDR3 has 11 amino acids. Germline V gene lookup returns CDR1 SQVTM and CDR2 ANQGSEA. The DNA for the CDR3 is TGCAGCGTGGGGGGGCCCAATGAGCAGTACGTC. It is translated as CSVGGPNEQYV.

In this sample, this clonotype turned up a few times. This sequence joins TRBV11-2 and TRBJ1-1; D is uncertain. The germline V and J ends were trimmed by 2 bases and 1 base, with 5 bases remaining between them. CDR1 and CDR2 (germline): SGHAT, FQNNGV. CDR3 length: 13 amino acids. In nucleotides, the CDR3 is TGTGCCAGCAGCTTAACACAGAACACTGAAGCTTTCTTT. Translated, it gives CASSLTQNTEAFF.

This clonotype has only a few counts. The rearrangement links TRBV7-9 to TRBJ1-2; D remains unclear. V lost 5 bases to trimming and J lost 10 bases, with 11 bases between them. The CDR3 loop spans 11 amino acids. CDR1 and CDR2 (germline): SEHNR, FQNEAQ (reference sequence). CDR3 sequence reads: CASSADGAYTF. CDR3 in DNA: TGTGCCAGCAGCGCAGACGGAGCCTACACCTTC.

This clonotype was counted between two and nine times. The V gene is TRBV6-5, the J gene TRBJ1-3; D not resolved. This CDR3 has 14 amino acids. V shed 0 bases and J shed 5 bases, with 8 bases lying between them. The germline V gene encodes CDR1 MNHEY and CDR2 SVGAGI. Here the CDR3 DNA reads TGTGCCAGCAGTTACTCATCGGGAAGAAACACCATATATTTT. Amino acid sequence: CASSYSSGRNTIYF.

This rearrangement joins TRBV20-1 to TRBJ2-5, with D unresolved. V lost 5 bases to trimming and J lost 4 bases, with 11 bases between them. CDR1 and CDR2 from the germline V gene are DFQATT and SNEGSKA (reference sequence). This CDR3 is 12 amino acids long. The CDR3 sequence is CSARSLAETQYF. DNA for the CDR3: TGCAGTGCTCGGTCCCTGGCAGAGACCCAGTACTTC.

This clonotype has only a few counts. The chain recombines TRBV6-5 with TRBJ1-5, with D possibly TRBD1 on 5 matching bases. The CDR3 is made up of 14 amino acids. V lost 2 bases, J lost 5 bases, and 10 bases lay in between. Per the germline V gene, CDR1 is MNHEY and CDR2 is SVGAGI. CDR3 sequence (DNA): TGTGCCAGCAGTTACCTCTTCAGGGATCAGCCCCAGCATTTT. It encodes CASSYLFRDQPQHF.

V is TRBV10-3 and J is TRBJ2-5, with D unresolved. The CDR3 totals 13 residues. Germline V CDR1 and CDR2: ENHRY, SYGVKD. With 5 bases removed from V and 3 bases from J, the gap between germline ends came to 10 bases. In DNA, the CDR3 is TGTGCCATCAGTTTGACCGGAAAAGAGACCCAGTACTTC. It specifies CAISLTGKETQYF.

The chain carries TRBV5-8 and TRBJ2-5; TRBD2 matches at 16 bases. The CDR3 has 16 residues. Germline CDR1 reads SGHTS; CDR2 reads YDEGEE. Trimming removed 4 bases from V and 4 bases from J; junction bases left unmatched: 4. CDR3 amino acids: CASSMGLAGGRETQYF. DNA of the CDR3: TGTGCCAGCAGCATGGGACTAGCGGGAGGGAGAGAGACCCAGTACTTC.